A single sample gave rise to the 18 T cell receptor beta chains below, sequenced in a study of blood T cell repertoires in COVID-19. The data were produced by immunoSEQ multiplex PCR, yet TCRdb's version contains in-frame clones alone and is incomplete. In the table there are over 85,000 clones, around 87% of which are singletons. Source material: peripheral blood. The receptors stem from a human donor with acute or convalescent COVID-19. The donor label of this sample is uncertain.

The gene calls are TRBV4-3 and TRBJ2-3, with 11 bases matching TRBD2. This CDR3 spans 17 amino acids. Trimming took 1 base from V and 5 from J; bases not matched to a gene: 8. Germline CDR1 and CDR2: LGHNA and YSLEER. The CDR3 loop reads CASSQVGSGGAEDTQYF. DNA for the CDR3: TGCGCCAGCAGCCAAGTGGGTAGCGGGGGGGCGGAAGATACGCAGTATTTT.

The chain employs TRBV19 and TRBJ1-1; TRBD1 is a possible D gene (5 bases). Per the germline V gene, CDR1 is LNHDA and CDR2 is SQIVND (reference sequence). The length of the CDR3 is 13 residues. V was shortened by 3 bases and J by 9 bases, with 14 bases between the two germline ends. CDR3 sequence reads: CASSIGRELKAFF. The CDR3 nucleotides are TGTGCCAGTAGTATTGGCAGGGAATTAAAAGCTTTCTTT. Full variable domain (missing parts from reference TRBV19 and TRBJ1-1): DGGITQSPKYLFRKEGQNVTLSCEQNLNHDAMYWYRQDPGQGLRLIYYSQIVNDFQKGDIAEGYSVSREKKESFPLTVTSAQKNPTAFYLCASSIGRELKAFFGQGTRLTVV.

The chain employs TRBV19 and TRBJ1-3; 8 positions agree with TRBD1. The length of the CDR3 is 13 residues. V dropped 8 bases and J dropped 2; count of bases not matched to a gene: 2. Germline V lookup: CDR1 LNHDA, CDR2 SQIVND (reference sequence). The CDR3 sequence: CASQQGAGNTIYF. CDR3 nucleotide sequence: TGTGCCAGTCAACAGGGGGCTGGAAACACCATATATTTT. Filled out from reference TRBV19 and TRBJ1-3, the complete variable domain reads DGGITQSPKYLFRKEGQNVTLSCEQNLNHDAMYWYRQDPGQGLRLIYYSQIVNDFQKGDIAEGYSVSREKKESFPLTVTSAQKNPTAFYLCASQQGAGNTIYFGEGSWLTVV.

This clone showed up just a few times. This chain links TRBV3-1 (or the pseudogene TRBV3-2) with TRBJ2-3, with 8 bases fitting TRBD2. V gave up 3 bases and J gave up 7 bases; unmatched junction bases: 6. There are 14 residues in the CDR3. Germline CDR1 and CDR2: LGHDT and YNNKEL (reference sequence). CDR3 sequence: CASSHGRGGYTQYF. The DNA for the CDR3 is TGTGCCAGCAGCCACGGACGGGGGGGATATACGCAGTATTTT.

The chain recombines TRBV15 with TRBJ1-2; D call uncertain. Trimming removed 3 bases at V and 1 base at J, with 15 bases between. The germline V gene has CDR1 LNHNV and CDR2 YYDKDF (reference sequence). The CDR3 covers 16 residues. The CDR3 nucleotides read TGTGCCACCAGCAGCGGACTCTTACGGATTAACTATGGCTACACCTTC. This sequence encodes CATSSGLLRINYGYTF.

CDR3 nucleotide sequence: TGTGCCAGCACCCCATGGGGACAGTACTATGGCTACACCTTC. Residues: CASTPWGQYYGYTF. The V and J genes are TRBV28 and TRBJ1-2; TRBD1 matches at 7 bases. The CDR3 loop spans 14 amino acids. Germline CDR1 and CDR2: MDHEN and SYDVKM. The junction had 8 bases not matched to a gene; V was cut back by 7 bases and J by 3 bases.

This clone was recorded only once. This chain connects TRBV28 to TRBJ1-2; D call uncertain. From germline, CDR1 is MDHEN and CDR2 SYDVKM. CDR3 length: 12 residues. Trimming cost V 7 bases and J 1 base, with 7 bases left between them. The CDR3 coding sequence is TGTGCCAGCAATCAGGTTAACTATGGCTACACCTTC. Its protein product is CASNQVNYGYTF.

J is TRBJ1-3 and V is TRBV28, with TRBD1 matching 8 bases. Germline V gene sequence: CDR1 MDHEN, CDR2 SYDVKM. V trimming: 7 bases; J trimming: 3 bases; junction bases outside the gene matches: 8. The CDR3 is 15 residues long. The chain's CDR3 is CASTTPDRGGNTIYF. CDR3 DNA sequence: TGTGCCAGCACCACGCCCGACAGGGGTGGAAACACCATATATTTT.

Written as DNA, the CDR3 is TGTGCCAGCTCACCGCCAACGACAAACTACAATGAGCAGTTCTTC. It specifies CASSPPTTNYNEQFF. This chain links TRBV18 with TRBJ2-1; D is uncertain. The CDR3 runs to 15 residues. V was cut by 3 bases and J by 3 bases, with 12 bases left in between. The germline CDR1 and CDR2 sequences are KGHSH and LQKENI. Using reference TRBV18 and TRBJ2-1 for the parts outside the CDR3, the full variable domain is NAGVMQNPRHLVRRRGQEARLRCSPMKGHSHVYWYRQLPEEGLKFMVYLQKENIIDESGMPKERFSAEFPKEGPSILRIQQVVRGDSAAYFCASSPPTTNYNEQFFGPGTRLTVL.

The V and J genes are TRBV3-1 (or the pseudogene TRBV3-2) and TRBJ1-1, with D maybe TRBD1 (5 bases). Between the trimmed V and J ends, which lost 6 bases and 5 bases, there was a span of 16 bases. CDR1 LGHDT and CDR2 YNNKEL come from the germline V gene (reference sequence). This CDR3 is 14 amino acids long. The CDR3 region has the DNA TGTGCCAGCAGGCCAACCGGGGAGGGGACTGAAGCTTTCTTT. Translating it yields CASRPTGEGTEAFF.

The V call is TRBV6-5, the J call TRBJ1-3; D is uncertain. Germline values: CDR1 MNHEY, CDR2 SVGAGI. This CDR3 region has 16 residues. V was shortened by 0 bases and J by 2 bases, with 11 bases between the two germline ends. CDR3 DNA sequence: TGTGCCAGCAGTTACTCAGCTGTTATCGCTGGAAACACCATATATTTT. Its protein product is CASSYSAVIAGNTIYF.

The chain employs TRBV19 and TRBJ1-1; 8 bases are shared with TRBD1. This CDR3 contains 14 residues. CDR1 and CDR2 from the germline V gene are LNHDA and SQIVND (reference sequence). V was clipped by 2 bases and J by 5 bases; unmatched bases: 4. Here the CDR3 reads CASSIQGARTEAFF. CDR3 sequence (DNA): TGTGCCAGTAGTATACAGGGGGCGCGGACTGAAGCTTTCTTT.

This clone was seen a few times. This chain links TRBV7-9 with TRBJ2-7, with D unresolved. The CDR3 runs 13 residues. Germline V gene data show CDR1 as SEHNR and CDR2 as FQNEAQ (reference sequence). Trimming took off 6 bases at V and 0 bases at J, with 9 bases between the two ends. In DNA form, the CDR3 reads TGTGCCAGCAGTCGAGCGACCTCCTACGAGCAGTACTTC. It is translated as CASSRATSYEQYF.

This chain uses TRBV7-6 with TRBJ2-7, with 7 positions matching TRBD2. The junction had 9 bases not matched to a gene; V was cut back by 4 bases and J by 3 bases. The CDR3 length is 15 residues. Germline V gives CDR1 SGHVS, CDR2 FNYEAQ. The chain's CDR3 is CASSSSGPGGYEQYF. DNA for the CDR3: TGTGCCAGCAGCTCCTCGGGACCGGGGGGCTACGAGCAGTACTTC.

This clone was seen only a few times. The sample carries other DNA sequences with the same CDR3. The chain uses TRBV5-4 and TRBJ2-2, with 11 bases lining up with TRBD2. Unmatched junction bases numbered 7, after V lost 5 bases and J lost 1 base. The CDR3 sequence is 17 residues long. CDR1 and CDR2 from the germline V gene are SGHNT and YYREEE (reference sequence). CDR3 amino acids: CASRVGLAGGNTGELFF. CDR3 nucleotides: TGTGCCAGCAGAGTGGGTCTAGCGGGGGGGAACACCGGGGAGCTGTTTTTT.

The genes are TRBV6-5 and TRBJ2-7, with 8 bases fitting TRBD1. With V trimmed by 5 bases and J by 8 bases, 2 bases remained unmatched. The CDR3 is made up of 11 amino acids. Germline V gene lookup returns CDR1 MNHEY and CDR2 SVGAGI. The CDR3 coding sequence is TGTGCCAGCAGTCGGACAGGGAAGCAGTACTTC. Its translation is CASSRTGKQYF.

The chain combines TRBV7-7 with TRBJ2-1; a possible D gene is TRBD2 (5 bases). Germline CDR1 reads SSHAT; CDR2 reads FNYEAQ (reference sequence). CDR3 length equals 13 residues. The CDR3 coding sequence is TGTGCTAGCGCGCGCGGTACCTACAATGAGCAGTTCTTC. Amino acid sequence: CASARGTYNEQFF.

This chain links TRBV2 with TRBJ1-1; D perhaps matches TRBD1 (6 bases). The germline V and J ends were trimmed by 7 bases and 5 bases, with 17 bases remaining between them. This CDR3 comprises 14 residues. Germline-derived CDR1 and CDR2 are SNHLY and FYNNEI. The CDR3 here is CASTLTGPWTEAFF. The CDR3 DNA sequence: TGTGCCAGCACGCTGACAGGACCTTGGACTGAAGCTTTCTTT.